The 21 T cell receptor beta chains presented below share a single source sample, sequenced in a study of Ad26.COV2.S vaccination and SARS-CoV-2 variants. Treatment described: around 19 received Ad26.COV2.S at low or high dose, single or two shots; roughly five received placebo; per-sample allocation not given. Material that was analyzed had been drawn on day 63 after the first vaccine or placebo injection. The table came from immunoSEQ multiplex PCR; TCRdb's copy has only in-frame clones and leaves some out. Altogether some 390,000 clones are present, around 85% being singletons, with the ten largest covering 3.5%. The starting material was peripheral blood, obtained in a trial of Ad26.COV2.S vaccine versus placebo. These receptors were collected from a person between 18 and 60 years old who received the Ad26.COV2.S COVID-19 vaccine or a placebo.

The V call is TRBV10-2, the J call TRBJ2-3; D call uncertain. The V gene's germline CDR1 is WSHSY and CDR2 SAAADI. The CDR3 is made up of 13 amino acids. Trimming took off 3 bases at V and 2 bases at J, with 6 bases between the two ends. As DNA, the CDR3 is TGCGCCAGCAGTGAAAGGGTCACAGATACGCAGTATTTT. The encoded protein is CASSERVTDTQYF.

The gene calls are TRBV4-1 and TRBJ1-4; D is ambiguous. Germline-derived CDR1 and CDR2 are MGHRA and YSYEKL. V shed 4 bases and J shed 8 bases, with 23 bases lying between them. There are 17 residues in the CDR3. CDR3 region: CASSPPPQLGFGEKLFF. In DNA, the CDR3 is TGCGCCAGCAGCCCACCCCCCCAGCTCGGGTTCGGGGAAAAACTGTTTTTT.

The CDR3 protein is CASSLASQGRLNTEAFF. The CDR3 DNA reads TGTGCCAGCAGCTTGGCCTCACAAGGGCGCCTGAACACTGAAGCTTTCTTT. The chain couples TRBV5-6 to TRBJ1-1; D not resolved. Trimming pared 0 bases from V and 0 bases from J, leaving 15 bases between. Germline loops: CDR1 SGHDT, CDR2 YYEEEE. The CDR3 consists of 17 residues. Looking up the rest from reference TRBV5-6 and TRBJ1-1 gives the full variable domain: DAGVTQSPTHLIKTRGQQVTLRCSPKSGHDTVSWYQQALGQGPQFIFQYYEEEERQRGNFPDRFSGHQFPNYSSELNVNALLLGDSALYLCASSLASQGRLNTEAFFGQGTRLTVV.

This chain connects TRBV18 to TRBJ2-2; D is undetermined. This CDR3 is 14 amino acids long. Germline V gives CDR1 KGHSH, CDR2 LQKENI. The germline V and J ends were trimmed by 4 bases and 6 bases, with 12 bases remaining between them. CDR3 region: CASSLVARAGELFF. As DNA, the CDR3 is TGTGCCAGCTCACTGGTCGCCCGGGCCGGGGAGCTGTTTTTT.

The V and J genes are TRBV6-6 and TRBJ2-5, with D unresolved. Between the trimmed V and J ends, which lost 0 bases and 4 bases, there was a span of 9 bases. The germline V gene encodes CDR1 MNHNY and CDR2 SVGAGI (reference sequence). The CDR3 sequence is 14 residues long. In DNA, the CDR3 is TGTGCCAGCAGTTACTCACGGCAAGGAGAGACCCAGTACTTC. It translates to CASSYSRQGETQYF.

The gene calls are TRBV7-8 and TRBJ1-5; 8 bases are shared with TRBD1. This CDR3 is built from 17 residues. V shed 1 base, J shed 5 bases, and the junction held 10 bases outside the gene matches. In germline, CDR1 is SGHVS, CDR2 FQNEAQ. The DNA of the CDR3 is TGTGCCAGCAGCTTAGGACGGAGGACAGGGATTCATCAGCCCCAGCATTTT. Protein sequence: CASSLGRRTGIHQPQHF.

The V and J genes are TRBV4-3 and TRBJ2-2, with 9 nucleotides matching TRBD1. Germline V gives CDR1 LGHNA, CDR2 YSLEER. Trimming took 1 base from V and 3 from J; bases not matched to a gene: 9. The CDR3 consists of 18 residues. CDR3 nucleotide sequence: TGCGCCAGCAGCCAAGGATGGACAGGGGTATCGGACACCGGGGAGCTGTTTTTT. Translated, it gives CASSQGWTGVSDTGELFF.

V is TRBV18 and J is TRBJ2-2; D gene ambiguous. Trimming stripped 3 bases from V and 1 base from J, with 12 bases between. The CDR3 is 16 amino acids. Germline V gene lookup returns CDR1 KGHSH and CDR2 LQKENI. CDR3 sequence reads: CASSPQLAVNTGELFF. As DNA, the CDR3 is TGTGCCAGCTCACCTCAATTGGCAGTGAACACCGGGGAGCTGTTTTTT.

The rearrangement joins TRBV2 to TRBJ2-7, with 7 positions matching TRBD1. Trimming cost V 7 bases and J 3 bases; bases outside gene matches: 12. Germline V gives CDR1 SNHLY, CDR2 FYNNEI. This CDR3 spans 15 amino acids. Here the CDR3 DNA reads TGTGCCAGCACCTCCGGACAGGACCCCAGCTACGAGCAGTACTTC. Protein: CASTSGQDPSYEQYF.

The chain links TRBV24-1 to TRBJ2-5; TRBD1 or TRBD2 may be the D gene (5 bases each). Between the trimmed V and J ends, which lost 4 bases and 5 bases, there was a span of 10 bases. The CDR3 is 13 amino acids. CDR1 and CDR2 from the germline V gene are KGHDR and SFDVKD. The CDR3 sequence: CATSESREETQYF. Written as DNA, the CDR3 is TGTGCCACCAGTGAGAGCAGGGAGGAGACCCAGTACTTC.

The chain couples TRBV7-2 to TRBJ2-5; 7 bases are a match to TRBD1. V was pared by 4 bases and J by 5 bases, with 7 bases of the junction left unmatched. Germline V gene data show CDR1 as SGHTA and CDR2 as FQGNSA. This CDR3 has 14 residues. CDR3 sequence (DNA): TGTGCCAGCAGCTCCGGACAGGTTGTCGAGACCCAGTACTTC. Protein sequence: CASSSGQVVETQYF. Full variable domain (remainder filled in from reference TRBV7-2 and TRBJ2-5): GAGVSQSPSNKVTEKGKDVELRCDPISGHTALYWYRQSLGQGLEFLIYFQGNSAPDKSGLPSDRFSAERTGGSVSTLTIQRTQQEDSAVYLCASSSGQVVETQYFGPGTRLLVL.

The CDR3 sequence is CASSPPGLAGGTDTQYF. For the CDR3, the DNA is TGTGCCAGCAGCCCCCCGGGACTAGCGGGAGGCACAGATACGCAGTATTTT. The chain combines TRBV5-4 with TRBJ2-3; TRBD2 matches at 14 bases. The CDR3 has 17 amino acids. The J segment lost 1 base and the V segment lost 4 bases, leaving 5 bases of the junction unmatched. Germline-derived CDR1 and CDR2 are SGHNT and YYREEE (reference sequence).

This clone was recorded at least ten times. The rearrangement links TRBV5-1 to TRBJ2-2, with D possibly being TRBD1 (6 bases). Germline V CDR1 and CDR2: SGHRS, YFSETQ. Trimming removed 0 bases at V and 5 bases at J, with 11 bases between. This CDR3 has 15 residues. The CDR3 here is CASSLGNRETGELFF. The CDR3 DNA reads TGCGCCAGCAGCTTGGGGAACAGGGAAACCGGGGAGCTGTTTTTT.

The rearrangement joins TRBV9 to TRBJ2-7; weak D call: TRBD2 (5 bases). CDR3 size: 14 residues. The V end was cut by 2 bases, the J end by 3 bases, with 12 bases between. The germline gives CDR1 SGDLS, CDR2 YYNGEE. The CDR3 DNA sequence: TGTGCCAGCAGCGTGGCGGACTGGAACTACGAGCAGTACTTC. As protein: CASSVADWNYEQYF.

The V and J genes are TRBV20-1 and TRBJ2-7; D gene uncertain. The CDR3 length is 11 residues. The V gene lost 6 bases and the J gene lost 5 bases, with 11 bases spanning the gap. From germline, CDR1 is DFQATT and CDR2 SNEGSKA (reference sequence). The CDR3 bases are TGCAGTGCCGAGAGTGCCCACGAGCAGTACTTC. This translates into CSAESAHEQYF.

In this sample, this clone turned up once. The J gene is TRBJ2-3, the V gene TRBV13; the D gene is possibly TRBD2 (6 bases). The V end lost 4 bases, the J end lost 2 bases, and 13 bases lay between the germline ends. The germline CDR1 and CDR2 sequences are PRHDT and FYEKMQ (reference sequence). This CDR3 region has 15 residues. CDR3 DNA: TGTGCCAGCAGCTCTTGGGACTGGAACACAGATACGCAGTATTTT. It is translated as CASSSWDWNTDTQYF.

The rearrangement links TRBV6-4 to TRBJ1-2; possibly TRBD1 for D (6 bases). The CDR3 has 12 amino acids. Germline V gives CDR1 MRHNA, CDR2 SNTAGT. Deletions cut 6 bases from V and 8 bases from J, with 13 bases between. CDR3 nucleotide sequence: TGTGCCAGCAGGTGGGGGGCGCGAGGCTACACCTTC. This codes for CASRWGARGYTF.

The V gene is TRBV7-2, the J gene TRBJ2-1; the D gene is possibly TRBD1 (5 bases). This CDR3 has 13 residues. Trimming pared 5 bases from V and 5 bases from J, leaving 10 bases between. Germline assignment: CDR1 SGHTA and CDR2 FQGNSA. This CDR3 is CASSAQQDNEQFF. Here the CDR3 DNA reads TGTGCCAGCAGCGCCCAACAGGACAATGAGCAGTTCTTC.

This clone has just a few counts. The chain joins TRBV7-9 to TRBJ1-1; a possible D gene is TRBD1 (6 bases). Per the germline V gene, CDR1 is SEHNR and CDR2 is FQNEAQ (reference sequence). V lost 5 bases, J lost 6 bases, and 19 bases lay in between. This CDR3 spans 15 amino acids. Here the CDR3 DNA reads TGTGCCAGCAGCCATCCCGGTCAGGGGAAGCCTGAAGCTTTCTTT. It is translated as CASSHPGQGKPEAFF.

This chain's CDR3 is CASSKPQGRPYEQYF. In nucleotides, the CDR3 is TGTGCCAGCAGCAAACCACAGGGAAGGCCGTACGAGCAGTACTTC. J is TRBJ2-7 and V is TRBV6-4; D is possibly TRBD1 (6 bases). V was cut by 6 bases and J by 4 bases, with 19 bases left in between. Germline V lookup: CDR1 MRHNA, CDR2 SNTAGT. The CDR3 has 15 amino acids.

The rearrangement joins TRBV2 to TRBJ2-4; weak D call: TRBD2 (6 bases). This CDR3 has 18 residues. With 3 bases removed from V and 1 base from J, the gap between germline ends came to 19 bases. The germline V gene has CDR1 SNHLY and CDR2 FYNNEI. CDR3 region: CASSESGRGGRAKNIQYF. Written as DNA, the CDR3 is TGTGCCAGCAGTGAGAGTGGAAGGGGAGGACGGGCCAAAAACATTCAGTACTTC.